This T cell receptor beta chain was sequenced in a study of T cells in Graves' hyperthyroidism and ophthalmopathy. Looking at the study overall: The initial diagnosis was the point when peripheral blood was collected, ahead of any treatment.

Broader study findings: Ophthalmopathy was told apart from stable hyperthyroidism by a 13 V-J model.

At least ten counts were recorded for this clonotype. Its matching antigen is unknown. Researchers took RNA transcripts and amplified the TCR beta CDR3 regions from them. TCR CDR3 underwent first-round RT-PCR with the HTBI primer set. A single record per CDR3 protein comes from TCRdb applying MiXCR to the multiplex PCR reads. The sample holds around 350,000 distinct CDR3 sequences, approximately 18% seen once. J lost 5 bases, V lost 2 bases, and 3 bases had no gene match. Germline lookup yields CDR1 KGHSH and CDR2 LQKENI. The CDR3 consists of 14 residues. The clonotype was recovered from a woman younger than 45 with Graves' hyperthyroidism that later progressed to Graves' ophthalmopathy. The V gene is TRBV18, the J gene TRBJ1-2; 9 bases match TRBD1. Input material: blood. DNA for the CDR3: TGTGCCAGCTCACCAAGGACAGGGGATTATGGCTACACCTTC. Amino acid sequence: CASSPRTGDYGYTF.